This T cell receptor beta chain was sequenced during a study of control samples from healthy donors and cancer patients. This CDR3 is built from 16 residues. The ends lost 4 bases at V and 8 bases at J; junction bases unmatched: 14. Germline V gene sequence: CDR1 LNHDA, CDR2 SQIVND (reference sequence). Profiled with immunoSEQ multiplex PCR; TCRdb holds only in-frame clones, not every one. The data hold approximately 70,000 clones, with about 90% observed a single time. Material: blood. This TCR was recovered from a woman aged 45 to 65 in good health. The genes are TRBV19 and TRBJ1-2, with TRBD1 identical over 9 bases. This CDR3 is CASSNLPGTGSGGYTF. Written as DNA, the CDR3 is TGTGCCAGTAGTAACCTACCGGGGACAGGGTCGGGAGGCTACACCTTC. Using reference TRBV19 and TRBJ1-2 for the parts outside the CDR3, the full variable domain is DGGITQSPKYLFRKEGQNVTLSCEQNLNHDAMYWYRQDPGQGLRLIYYSQIVNDFQKGDIAEGYSVSREKKESFPLTVTSAQKNPTAFYLCASSNLPGTGSGGYTFGSGTRLTVV.